The 21 T cell receptor beta chains below all came from one sample that was sequenced in a study of OX40 agonist ivuxolimab in advanced cancers. Assay used: immunoSEQ multiplex PCR; TCRdb lists only in-frame clones, some missing. The profile covers about 70,000 clones, with 86% appearing a single time and approximately 7% taken by the ten largest. Sequenced material: CD4+ or CD8+ T cells sorted from blood, taken in a trial of the OX40 agonist ivuxolimab. These receptors were collected from an adult with an advanced solid tumor such as melanoma, head and neck, liver or kidney cancer.

The chain has TRBV7-9 and TRBJ2-3; TRBD2 matches at 10 bases. The CDR3 runs 16 residues. CDR1 is SEHNR and CDR2 is FQNEAQ in the germline V gene (reference sequence). V shed 2 bases, J shed 3 bases, and the junction held 5 bases outside the gene matches. CDR3 loop: CASSLNSGGATDTQYF. CDR3 DNA sequence: TGTGCCAGCAGCTTAAACAGCGGGGGGGCAACAGATACGCAGTATTTT.

The rearrangement uses TRBV7-6 and TRBJ1-3; TRBD1 might be the D (6 bases). The CDR3 runs to 15 residues. Trimming removed 0 bases at V and 4 bases at J, with 10 bases between. Germline-derived CDR1 and CDR2 are SGHVS and FNYEAQ. The CDR3 DNA follows: TGTGCCAGCAGCTTAGCAGGGGGTGGAGGAAACACCATATATTTT. Its protein product is CASSLAGGGGNTIYF.

The chain has TRBV6-6 and TRBJ2-1; 12 bases match TRBD2. CDR1 and CDR2 from the germline V gene are MNHNY and SVGAGI (reference sequence). CDR3 size: 15 residues. J gave up 9 bases and V 5 bases, and 8 bases lay outside the gene matches. The CDR3 region has the DNA TGTGCCAGCAGTCGCGTGCTAGCGGGAGGGGGTGAGCAGTTCTTC. It encodes CASSRVLAGGGEQFF.

The rearrangement uses TRBV10-2 and TRBJ2-5, with D unclear. Trimming cost V 4 bases and J 5 bases, with 11 bases left between them. The length of the CDR3 is 13 residues. From germline, CDR1 is WSHSY and CDR2 SAAADI. CDR3 residues: CASSGLTVETQYF. As DNA, the CDR3 is TGCGCCAGCAGTGGTCTCACCGTGGAGACCCAGTACTTC.

V gene TRBV7-6 combines with J gene TRBJ1-2; D possibly corresponds to TRBD1 (5 bases). This CDR3 has 17 amino acids. Trimming took 1 base from V and 4 from J, leaving 19 bases between them. Germline lookup yields CDR1 SGHVS and CDR2 FNYEAQ. The CDR3 bases are TGTGCCAGCAGCTTAGGTGGGGGAATTATACCCCTCTATGGCTACACCTTC. Translating gives CASSLGGGIIPLYGYTF.

This chain connects TRBV21-1 to TRBJ2-5; the listed D gene, TRBD1, was not tested against the DNA. The J call is doubtful: the DNA matches TRBJ2-7 better. TRBV21-1 is designated a pseudogene. The CDR3 is made up of 14 amino acids. CDR3 protein: CASSKEDTVYEQYF. The CDR3 nucleotides are TGTGCCAGCAGCAAAGAAGACACCGTCTACGAGCAGTACTTC.

This clone was detected only a few times. The chain uses TRBV7-9 and TRBJ2-1, with 10 positions matching TRBD2. CDR3 length: 16 residues. Unmatched junction bases numbered 8, after V lost 1 base and J lost 8 bases. Looked up from germline, CDR1 is SEHNR and CDR2 is FQNEAQ (reference sequence). CDR3 loop: CASSLGLGLAVYEQFF. Written as DNA, the CDR3 is TGTGCCAGCAGCTTAGGACTTGGACTAGCGGTCTATGAGCAGTTCTTC.

The chain employs TRBV2 and TRBJ1-4; tentative D call: TRBD1 (5 bases). The CDR3 loop spans 14 amino acids. Germline values: CDR1 SNHLY, CDR2 FYNNEI. Deletions cut 10 bases from V and 5 bases from J, with 17 bases between. CDR3 loop: CANSNGTVNEKLFF. In nucleotides, the CDR3 is TGTGCCAACTCAAACGGGACGGTGAATGAAAAACTGTTTTTT.

The rearrangement joins TRBV27 to TRBJ2-5, with D uncertain. Deletions cut 6 bases from V and 0 bases from J, with 2 bases between. The CDR3 sequence is 11 residues long. The germline CDR1 and CDR2 sequences are MNHEY and SMNVEV (reference sequence). The CDR3 nucleotides read TGTGCCAGCAGCGACCAAGAGACCCAGTACTTC. This translates into CASSDQETQYF.

This clone was seen more than once but under ten times. The V call is TRBV30, the J call TRBJ1-4; D not resolved. CDR3 length: 13 residues. Per germline, CDR1 GTSNPN and CDR2 SVGIG (reference sequence). V lost 0 bases to trimming and J lost 11 bases, with 13 bases between them. The CDR3 DNA reads as TGTGCCTGGAGTGTACCCCGAATGGAGAAACTGTTTTTT. It specifies CAWSVPRMEKLFF. The full variable domain, with the rest looked up from reference TRBV30 and TRBJ1-4, is SQTIHQWPATLVQPVGSPLSLECTVEGTSNPNLYWYRQAAGRGLQLLFYSVGIGQISSEVPQNLSASRPQDRQFILSSKKLLLSDSGFYLCAWSVPRMEKLFFGSGTQLSVL.

The chain couples TRBV5-4 to TRBJ2-3; possible D gene TRBD2, 6 bases. Germline V CDR1 and CDR2: SGHNT, YYREEE (reference sequence). The V end lost 4 bases, the J end lost 0 bases, and 15 bases lay between the germline ends. CDR3 size: 16 residues. The CDR3: CASSRGGIGSTDTQYF. Here the CDR3 DNA reads TGTGCCAGCAGCCGGGGAGGTATCGGGAGCACAGATACGCAGTATTTT. Full variable domain (rest looked up from reference TRBV5-4 and TRBJ2-3): ETGVTQSPTHLIKTRGQQVTLRCSSQSGHNTVSWYQQALGQGPQFIFQYYREEENGRGNFPPRFSGLQFPNYSSELNVNALELDDSALYLCASSRGGIGSTDTQYFGPGTRLTVL.

This clone was seen once. The J gene is TRBJ2-3, the V gene TRBV5-8, with D possibly being TRBD2 (5 bases). Per germline, CDR1 SGHTS and CDR2 YDEGEE. V lost 0 bases and J lost 0, with 11 bases in between. This CDR3 contains 16 residues. The CDR3 here is CASSLATGSSTDTQYF. The DNA of the CDR3 is TGTGCCAGCAGCTTGGCGACGGGATCTAGCACAGATACGCAGTATTTT.

J is TRBJ2-7 and V is TRBV2, with 7 bases aligning to TRBD2. Germline CDR1 SNHLY, CDR2 FYNNEI. The J segment lost 6 bases and the V segment lost 4 bases, leaving 0 bases of the junction unmatched. This CDR3 comprises 11 residues. The CDR3 sequence is CASSGEGEQYF. The CDR3 DNA sequence: TGTGCCAGCAGTGGGGAGGGCGAGCAGTACTTC.

V gene TRBV20-1 combines with J gene TRBJ1-2; D remains ambiguous. With 0 bases removed from V and 5 bases from J, the gap between germline ends came to 4 bases. The CDR3 length is 11 residues. Germline lookup yields CDR1 DFQATT and CDR2 SNEGSKA (reference sequence). The CDR3 DNA reads TGCAGTGCTAGAGACCCGTATGGCTACACCTTC. Its protein product is CSARDPYGYTF.

The CDR3 DNA sequence: TGTGCCAGCAGCTTAAGAAGGGTAGAGAAAGAGACCCAGTACTTC. Residues: CASSLRRVEKETQYF. The chain is built from TRBV13 and TRBJ2-5; D gene uncertain. This CDR3 has 15 residues. The V and J ends lost 2 bases and 3 bases respectively, with 13 bases between them. From germline, CDR1 is PRHDT and CDR2 FYEKMQ (reference sequence).

The chain is built from TRBV7-6 and TRBJ1-3, with D hard to call. The CDR3 contains 14 residues. Trimming shortened V by 2 bases and J by 2 bases, and 7 bases separated the two germline ends. Germline values: CDR1 SGHVS, CDR2 FNYEAQ. For the CDR3, the DNA is TGTGCCAGCAGCTTACTAGGGACTGGAAACACCATATATTTT. Translated: CASSLLGTGNTIYF.

The genes are TRBV5-1 and TRBJ2-1, with a weak D call TRBD2 (5 bases). V gave up 1 base and J gave up 7 bases, with 12 bases separating them. CDR1 SGHRS and CDR2 YFSETQ come from the germline V gene. The CDR3 has 14 amino acids. CDR3 nucleotides: TGCGCCAGCAGCTTGTATACTAGTTTAAATGAGCAGTTCTTC. Protein product: CASSLYTSLNEQFF. The whole variable domain, remainder taken from reference TRBV5-1 and TRBJ2-1, is KAGVTQTPRYLIKTRGQQVTLSCSPISGHRSVSWYQQTPGQGLQFLFEYFSETQRNKGNFPGRFSGRQFSNSRSEMNVSTLELGDSALYLCASSLYTSLNEQFFGPGTRLTVL.

This clone was picked up one time. The gene calls are TRBV23-1 and TRBJ1-5, with D unclear. TRBV23-1 is labeled an ORF, and its function is uncertain. The CDR3 runs 16 residues. Trimming took 4 bases from V and 4 from J, leaving 17 bases between them. This chain's CDR3 is CASSRLQVRVNQPQHF. CDR3 nucleotides: TGCGCCAGCAGTCGGCTTCAGGTTAGGGTAAATCAGCCCCAGCATTTT.

The V and J genes are TRBV18 and TRBJ1-5; the D gene is possibly TRBD1 (5 bases). Germline CDR1 and CDR2: KGHSH and LQKENI. Trimming cost V 2 bases and J 4 bases, with 9 bases left between them. The CDR3 totals 14 residues. The CDR3 DNA reads TGTGCCAGCTCACCATCTGGGGGTAATCAGCCCCAGCATTTT. Protein product: CASSPSGGNQPQHF.

This clone is a singleton in its sample. V is TRBV4-2 and J is TRBJ2-3; no clear D gene. The length of the CDR3 is 14 residues. Per germline, CDR1 LGHNA and CDR2 YNFKEQ. V was pared by 0 bases and J by 1 base, with 5 bases between. The CDR3 reads CASSQDRGTDTQYF. Written as DNA, the CDR3 is TGTGCCAGCAGCCAAGATCGGGGCACAGATACGCAGTATTTT.

This clone was counted only a few times. The chain combines TRBV19 with TRBJ1-2; 7 nucleotides match TRBD1. V was pared by 5 bases and J by 8 bases, with 8 bases of the junction left unmatched. The CDR3 consists of 13 residues. Germline-derived CDR1 and CDR2 are LNHDA and SQIVND (reference sequence). CDR3 residues: CASSPRTGGGYTF. CDR3 in DNA: TGTGCCAGTAGTCCCCGGACAGGCGGGGGCTACACCTTC. The variable domain in full, completed from reference TRBV19 and TRBJ1-2, reads DGGITQSPKYLFRKEGQNVTLSCEQNLNHDAMYWYRQDPGQGLRLIYYSQIVNDFQKGDIAEGYSVSREKKESFPLTVTSAQKNPTAFYLCASSPRTGGGYTFGSGTRLTVV.